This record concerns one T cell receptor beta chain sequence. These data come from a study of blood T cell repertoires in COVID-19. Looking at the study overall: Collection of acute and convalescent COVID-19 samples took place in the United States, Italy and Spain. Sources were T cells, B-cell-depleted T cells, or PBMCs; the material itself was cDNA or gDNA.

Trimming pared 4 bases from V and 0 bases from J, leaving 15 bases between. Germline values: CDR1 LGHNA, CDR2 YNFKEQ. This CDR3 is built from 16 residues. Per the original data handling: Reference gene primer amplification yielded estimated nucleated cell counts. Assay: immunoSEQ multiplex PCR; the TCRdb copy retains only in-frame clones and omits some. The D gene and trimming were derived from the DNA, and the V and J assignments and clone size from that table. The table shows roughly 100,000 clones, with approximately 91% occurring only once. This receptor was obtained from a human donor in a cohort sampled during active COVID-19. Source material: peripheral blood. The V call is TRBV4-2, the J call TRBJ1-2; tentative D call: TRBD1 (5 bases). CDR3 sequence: CASSPSQGSANYGYTF. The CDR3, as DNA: TGTGCCAGCAGCCCATCGCAGGGATCAGCTAACTATGGCTACACCTTC.